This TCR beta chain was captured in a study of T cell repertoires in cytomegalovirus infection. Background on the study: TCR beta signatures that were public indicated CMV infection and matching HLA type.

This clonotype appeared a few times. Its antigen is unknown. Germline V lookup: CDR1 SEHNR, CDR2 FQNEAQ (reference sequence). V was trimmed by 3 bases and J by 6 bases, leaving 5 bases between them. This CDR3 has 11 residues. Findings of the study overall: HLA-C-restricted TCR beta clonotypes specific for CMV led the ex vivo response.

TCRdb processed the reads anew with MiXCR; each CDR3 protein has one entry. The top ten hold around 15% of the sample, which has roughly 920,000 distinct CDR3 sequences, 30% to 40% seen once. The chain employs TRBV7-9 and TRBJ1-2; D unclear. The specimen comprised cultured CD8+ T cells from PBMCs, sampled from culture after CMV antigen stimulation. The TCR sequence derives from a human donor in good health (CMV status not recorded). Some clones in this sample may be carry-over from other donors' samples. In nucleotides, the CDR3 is TGTGCCAGCAGCTTCTTGGATGGCTACACCTTC. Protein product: CASSFLDGYTF.